This note documents a single TCR beta chain sequence. This record comes from a study of T cell changes during pregnancy in multiple sclerosis. Produced via immunoSEQ multiplex PCR; TCRdb's table is partial and in-frame only. The table includes 40,000 or so clones, about 88% detected once. Sample: CD8+ T cells from peripheral blood mononuclear cells, taken in the third trimester of pregnancy. The TCR comes from a female donor with multiple sclerosis, enrolled in a pregnancy study.

CDR3 loop: CSVKPTGVLNTEAFF. The CDR3 DNA reads TGCAGCGTTAAACCGACAGGAGTTTTGAACACTGAAGCTTTCTTT. The V and J genes are TRBV29-1 and TRBJ1-1; possible D gene TRBD1, 6 bases. The germline V gene encodes CDR1 SQVTM and CDR2 ANQGSEA. The CDR3 has 15 amino acids. The V gene lost 5 bases and the J gene lost 0 bases, with 16 bases spanning the gap.